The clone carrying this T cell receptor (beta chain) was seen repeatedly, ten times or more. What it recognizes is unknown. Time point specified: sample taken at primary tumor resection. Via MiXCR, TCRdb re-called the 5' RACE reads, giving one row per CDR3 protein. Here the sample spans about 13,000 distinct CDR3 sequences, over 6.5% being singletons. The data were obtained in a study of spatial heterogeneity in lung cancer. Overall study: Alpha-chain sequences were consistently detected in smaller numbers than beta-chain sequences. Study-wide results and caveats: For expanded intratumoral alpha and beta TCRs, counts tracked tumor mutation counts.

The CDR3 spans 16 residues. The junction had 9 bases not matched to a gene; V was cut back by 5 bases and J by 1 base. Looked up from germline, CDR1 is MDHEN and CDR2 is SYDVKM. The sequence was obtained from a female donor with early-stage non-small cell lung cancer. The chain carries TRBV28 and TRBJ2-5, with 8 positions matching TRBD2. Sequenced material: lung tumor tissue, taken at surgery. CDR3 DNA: TGTGCCAGCAGTCTCACTAGCGGTGCCTTCCAAGAGACCCAGTACTTC. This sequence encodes CASSLTSGAFQETQYF.